This entry features one T cell receptor (beta chain) sequence. As to treatment: over 15 received Ad26.COV2.S at low or high dose, single or two shots; roughly five received placebo; per-sample allocation not given. The samples date from day 63 after the first vaccine or placebo injection. Trimming left V 10 bases short and J 6 bases short, with 15 bases between. The V gene's germline CDR1 is SEHNR and CDR2 FQNEAQ (reference sequence). This CDR3 contains 12 residues. Assay: immunoSEQ multiplex PCR; the TCRdb copy retains only in-frame clones and omits some. The sample shows more than 300,000 clones, about 86% of them seen only once. The data are from a study of Ad26.COV2.S vaccination and SARS-CoV-2 variants. At the level of the study: Donor had been placed in the Ad26.COV2.S arm of the COV1001 trial.

The source is a person aged 18-65 years who received the Ad26.COV2.S COVID-19 vaccine or a placebo. Sequencing used peripheral blood, obtained in a trial of Ad26.COV2.S vaccine versus placebo. J is TRBJ1-1 and V is TRBV7-9; no definite D call. The CDR3 region is CATFPIPAEAFF. The CDR3 DNA reads as TGTGCCACATTCCCCATCCCGGCTGAAGCTTTCTTT.